Described below is a single T cell receptor beta chain sequence and its context. This specimen belongs to a study of blood T cell repertoires in COVID-19. Study at large: T cells, B-cell-depleted T cells, or PBMCs supplied cDNA or gDNA.

Only in-frame clones appear in the TCRdb table, and some are missing; sequencing was by immunoSEQ multiplex PCR. The table shows around 380,000 clones, with around 87% occurring only once. The germline gives CDR1 KGHSH, CDR2 LQKENI. Germline trimming cut 7 bases from V and 2 bases from J; bases unmatched to any gene: 8. The CDR3 runs to 14 residues. Cohorts were assigned according to the clinical history that participants reported. The specimen was PBMCs or T cells enriched from blood (not recorded which). The gene calls are TRBV18 and TRBJ2-7, with 7 bases fitting TRBD1. This clonotype was obtained from a man under 40 who had recovered from COVID-19. Here the CDR3 DNA reads TGTGCCAGCTGGGGACAGAGCAATACCTACGAGCAGTACTTC. Translated, it gives CASWGQSNTYEQYF.